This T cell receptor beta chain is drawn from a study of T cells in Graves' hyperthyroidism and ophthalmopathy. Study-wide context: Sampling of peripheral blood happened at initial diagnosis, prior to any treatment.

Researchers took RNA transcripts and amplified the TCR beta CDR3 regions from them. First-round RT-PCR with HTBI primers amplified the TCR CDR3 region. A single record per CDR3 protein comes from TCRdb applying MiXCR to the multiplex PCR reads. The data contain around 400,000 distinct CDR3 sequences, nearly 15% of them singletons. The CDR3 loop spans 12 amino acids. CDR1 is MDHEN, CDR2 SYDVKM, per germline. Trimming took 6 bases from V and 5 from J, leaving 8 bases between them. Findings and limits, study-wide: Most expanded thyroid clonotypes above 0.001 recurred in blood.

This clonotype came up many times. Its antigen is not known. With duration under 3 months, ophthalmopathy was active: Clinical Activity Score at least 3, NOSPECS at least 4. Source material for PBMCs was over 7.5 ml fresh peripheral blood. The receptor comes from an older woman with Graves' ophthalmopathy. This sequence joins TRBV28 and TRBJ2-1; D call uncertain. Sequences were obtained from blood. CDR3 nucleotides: TGTGCCAGCAGCCTAGGGAACAATGAGCAGTTCTTC. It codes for CASSLGNNEQFF.